The 13 T cell receptor beta chains below all came from one sample that was sequenced in a study of blood T cells in healthy people across ages. A second PCR, run for about 6 to 12 cycles, used a sample-barcoded 5' primer plus a J-beta primer mix. Each CDR3 protein gets one entry after TCRdb re-called the 5' RACE reads with MiXCR. The top ten hold 10% to 15% of the sample, which has some 880,000 distinct CDR3 sequences, roughly 35% seen once. The sequencing sample was made of blood. Receptor source: a man aged 18 to 30 in good health.

This clonotype was counted many times. This rearrangement joins TRBV6-6 to TRBJ1-2; 9 nucleotides agree with TRBD1. Losses at the gene ends were 5 bases for V and 4 bases for J; bases not matched to a gene: 11. The V gene's germline CDR1 is MNHNY and CDR2 SVGAGI (reference sequence). The CDR3 is 16 amino acids. The CDR3: CASSPNPGQGTYGYTF. The CDR3 nucleotides are TGTGCCAGCAGTCCAAATCCGGGACAGGGTACCTATGGCTACACCTTC.

This chain links TRBV5-1 with TRBJ2-4, with D possibly matching TRBD1 (5 bases). Germline CDR1 is SGHRS and CDR2 is YFSETQ. Trimming removed 4 bases at V and 0 bases at J, with 11 bases between. This CDR3 is 15 amino acids long. Here the CDR3 DNA reads TGCGCCAGCAGCCTTCGACAGCCAGCCAAAAACATTCAGTACTTC. It encodes CASSLRQPAKNIQYF.

This clonotype was found many times. The chain employs TRBV12-3 or TRBV12-4 and TRBJ2-5; possibly TRBD2 for D (6 bases). CDR3 length equals 15 residues. Trimming removed 5 bases at V and 2 bases at J, with 15 bases between. CDR3 coding DNA: TGTGCCAGCAGTCCTAGAGGGAGGACACAAGAGACCCAGTACTTC. Translated: CASSPRGRTQETQYF.

The table lists this clonotype with a few counts. At one end the junction does not follow the germline gene, possibly because of a read error. The chain combines TRBV4-1 with TRBJ2-5; 9 nucleotides line up with TRBD2. This CDR3 is 16 amino acids long. Per the germline V gene, CDR1 is MGHRA and CDR2 is YSYEKL. The CDR3 sequence: CASRRVSRGGQKTQYF. The CDR3 DNA reads as TGCGCCAGCAGACGAGTGTCGCGGGGGGGCCAAAAGACCCAGTACTTC.

The V and J genes are TRBV5-1 and TRBJ2-5, with 7 bases fitting TRBD1. The J call could be wrong; TRBJ2-7 is a better fit for the DNA end. The length of the CDR3 is 15 residues. Germline CDR1 SGHRS, CDR2 YFSETQ. CDR3 nucleotide sequence: TGCGCCAGCAGCACATGGACAGGACGGAATTACGAGCAGTACTTC. This gives the protein CASSTWTGRNYEQYF.

This chain uses TRBV25-1 with TRBJ1-4; D is undetermined. The CDR3 loop spans 12 amino acids. V dropped 3 bases and J dropped 8 bases, with 7 bases sitting between them. Germline CDR1 reads MGHDK; CDR2 reads SYGVNS. DNA of the CDR3: TGTGCCAGCAGTGACGTATTGGAAAAACTGTTTTTT. Protein: CASSDVLEKLFF.

The CDR3 nucleotides are TGTGCCAGCAGCCACCGACAGGGGCGTTATTCACCCCTCCACTTT. Amino acids: CASSHRQGRYSPLHF. This rearrangement joins TRBV28 to TRBJ1-6, with 8 bases that match TRBD1. The V and J ends lost 6 bases and 8 bases, in that order; junction bases with no gene match: 9. Germline CDR1 is MDHEN and CDR2 is SYDVKM. The CDR3 is 15 amino acids.

With regard to this clonotype: This may be a read error: a much more frequent sequence differs by one nucleotide. The chain carries TRBV4-3 and TRBJ2-5; 11 nucleotides match TRBD1. The germline V gene has CDR1 LGHNA and CDR2 YSLEER. The trim removed 2 bases at V and 11 bases at J, leaving 19 bases unmatched. The CDR3 spans 18 residues. The DNA of the CDR3 is TGCGCCAGCAGCCAAAAAATATACGGGACAGGGGGGAAGAATGAGCAGTACTTC. This sequence encodes CASSQKIYGTGGKNEQYF.

The rearrangement joins TRBV12-3 or TRBV12-4 to TRBJ1-2; D is uncertain. The V end was cut by 3 bases, the J end by 3 bases, with 11 bases between. The CDR3 has 14 amino acids. The CDR3 region is CASSFESGYYGYTF. In nucleotides, the CDR3 is TGTGCCAGCAGTTTTGAGAGCGGGTACTATGGCTACACCTTC.

The CDR3 nucleotides are TGTGCCAGCAGACACGGGGGTAACACTGAAGCTTTCTTT. Translated, it gives CASRHGGNTEAFF. The chain carries TRBV6-2 or TRBV6-3 and TRBJ1-1; the D gene is possibly TRBD1 (5 bases). V gave up 6 bases and J gave up 2 bases, with 10 bases separating them. The CDR3 contains 13 residues. Germline V gene lookup returns CDR1 MNHEY and CDR2 SVGEGT.

The chain recombines TRBV12-3 or TRBV12-4 with TRBJ2-1; 12 bases agree with TRBD2. V shed 5 bases and J 7 bases; nucleotides not matched to a gene: 6. The CDR3 is made up of 15 amino acids. DNA of the CDR3: TGTGCCAGCAGTCCAGGACTAGCGGGGCTTAATGAGCAGTTCTTC. Translated: CASSPGLAGLNEQFF.

This clonotype was found many times. This chain joins TRBV12-3 or TRBV12-4 and TRBJ2-1; D possibly matches TRBD1 or TRBD2 (6 bases each). V was pared by 0 bases and J by 9 bases, with 12 bases between. CDR3 size: 14 residues. The CDR3 loop is CASSLAGGSSEQFF. The CDR3 DNA follows: TGTGCCAGCAGTTTAGCGGGGGGCAGTTCTGAGCAGTTCTTC.

This clonotype was observed a few times. This chain links TRBV6-5 with TRBJ2-5; the D gene is possibly TRBD1 (5 bases). Germline CDR1 reads MNHEY; CDR2 reads SVGAGI. This CDR3 is 14 amino acids long. Trimming stripped 0 bases from V and 4 bases from J, with 9 bases between. CDR3 sequence: CASSYSYQGETQYF. DNA of the CDR3: TGTGCCAGCAGTTACTCCTACCAGGGAGAGACCCAGTACTTC.